One sample yielded the 26 T cell receptor beta chains listed below, sequenced in a study of cytomegalovirus exposure and HLA in healthy donors (dated by TCRdb to 2016 to 2017). The library came from the immunoSEQ multiplex PCR assay. Imported from immuneACCESS, the table was reduced by TCRdb to in-frame sequences with V and J called. These copies leave out some clones; in studies compared against another copy, an unresolved V gene accounts for under half, and the cause of the remainder is not known. This sample comprises about 38,000 clones, about 93% of them detected only once. Clones ranked in the top ten supply 2.5% to 4% of the sample. Sequenced: PBMCs. All receptors derive from a man between 18 and 29 years old in good health and CMV-seronegative.

The chain uses TRBV5-6 and TRBJ1-2, with D perhaps matching TRBD1 (6 bases). V lost 6 bases and J lost 4, with 16 bases in between. Looked up from germline, CDR1 is SGHDT and CDR2 is YYEEEE. The CDR3 is made up of 14 amino acids. As DNA, the CDR3 is TGTGCCAGCAACCCGGACAGCGAAAGCTATGGCTACACCTTC. Protein: CASNPDSESYGYTF.

The rearrangement uses TRBV6-5 and TRBJ2-2; 8 positions match TRBD1. Germline assignment: CDR1 MNHEY and CDR2 SVGAGI. J gave up 0 bases and V 4 bases, and 4 bases lay outside the gene matches. The CDR3 covers 16 residues. The CDR3, as DNA: TGTGCCAGCAGTTTCGGACAGGGCCCGAACACCGGGGAGCTGTTTTTT. It codes for CASSFGQGPNTGELFF.

This clone appeared a single time. V gene TRBV28 combines with J gene TRBJ2-7; 10 bases align to TRBD1. The V gene's germline CDR1 is MDHEN and CDR2 SYDVKM. The junction had 6 bases not matched to a gene; V was cut back by 7 bases and J by 0 bases. The CDR3 contains 15 residues. CDR3 loop: CASIRTGGNSYEQYF. The DNA for the CDR3 is TGTGCCAGCATTAGGACAGGGGGTAACTCCTACGAGCAGTACTTC. Complete variable domain (other parts from reference TRBV28 and TRBJ2-7): DVKVTQSSRYLVKRTGEKVFLECVQDMDHENMFWYRQDPGLGLRLIYFSYDVKMKEKGDIPEGYSVSREKKERFSLILESASTNQTSMYLCASIRTGGNSYEQYFGPGTRLTVT.

CDR3 DNA sequence: TGTGCCAGCAGCCCCGACCCGGGACAGGGAAATGGCTACACCTTC. Its translation: CASSPDPGQGNGYTF. This sequence joins TRBV7-8 and TRBJ1-2; 9 nucleotides line up with TRBD1. From germline, CDR1 is SGHVS and CDR2 FQNEAQ. The CDR3 sequence is 15 residues long. V dropped 5 bases and J dropped 6; count of bases not matched to a gene: 10.

The chain links TRBV19 to TRBJ2-1, with 8 positions matching TRBD1. The V segment lost 1 base and the J segment 10 bases; nucleotides outside the gene matches: 6. Germline CDR1 reads LNHDA; CDR2 reads SQIVND (reference sequence). The CDR3 is 14 amino acids. The CDR3 DNA sequence: TGTGCCAGTAGTATAGTTCCAGGGGGCGTAGAGCAGTTCTTC. This encodes CASSIVPGGVEQFF. Full variable domain (missing parts from reference TRBV19 and TRBJ2-1): DGGITQSPKYLFRKEGQNVTLSCEQNLNHDAMYWYRQDPGQGLRLIYYSQIVNDFQKGDIAEGYSVSREKKESFPLTVTSAQKNPTAFYLCASSIVPGGVEQFFGPGTRLTVL.

The rearrangement links TRBV2 to TRBJ1-5; D possibly corresponds to TRBD1 (6 bases). Per the germline V gene, CDR1 is SNHLY and CDR2 is FYNNEI. The length of the CDR3 is 15 residues. Trimming left V 7 bases short and J 0 bases short, with 13 bases between. The CDR3: CASTKQGNSNQPQHF. DNA of the CDR3: TGTGCCAGCACTAAACAGGGAAATAGCAATCAGCCCCAGCATTTT.

This chain's CDR3 is CASSARTGEREQYF. The CDR3 bases are TGTGCCAGCAGCGCAAGGACAGGGGAAAGGGAGCAGTACTTC. The rearrangement joins TRBV11-3 to TRBJ2-7; 9 bases map to TRBD1. CDR3 length: 14 amino acids. Trimming took 5 bases from V and 7 from J; bases not matched to a gene: 9. Germline assignment: CDR1 SGHNT and CDR2 YENEEA.

This sequence joins TRBV6-5 and TRBJ2-7; possible D gene TRBD2, 6 bases. The CDR3 is 12 residues long. CDR1 is MNHEY, CDR2 SVGAGI, per germline. V lost 7 bases and J 4 bases, leaving 11 bases between the germline ends. In DNA form, the CDR3 reads TGTGCCAGCACCTCCGGGAGATACGAGCAGTACTTC. Translated, it gives CASTSGRYEQYF.

V gene TRBV28 combines with J gene TRBJ1-1; no clear D. Per the germline V gene, CDR1 is MDHEN and CDR2 is SYDVKM. This CDR3 contains 11 residues. Trimming cost V 8 bases and J 4 bases, with 8 bases left between them. Written as DNA, the CDR3 is TGTGCCAGCCTCGGTGGCACTGAAGCTTTCTTT. Residues: CASLGGTEAFF.

This chain links TRBV6-1 with TRBJ2-1; a weak D match, TRBD1 (5 bases). V shed 4 bases and J shed 3 bases, with 13 bases lying between them. The germline V gene has CDR1 MNHNS and CDR2 SASEGT. CDR3 length: 15 amino acids. For the CDR3, the DNA is TGTGCCAGCAGTGTTACCGCGGACAACTACAATGAGCAGTTCTTC. As protein: CASSVTADNYNEQFF.

The V call is TRBV4-2, the J call TRBJ1-1, with TRBD1 matching over 7 bases. This CDR3 is built from 12 residues. Germline CDR1 is LGHNA and CDR2 is YNFKEQ. V lost 3 bases and J lost 5; bases outside the gene matches: 0. CDR3 sequence: CASSQTGTEAFF. The CDR3 DNA reads TGTGCCAGCAGCCAGACAGGGACTGAAGCTTTCTTT.

This clone was counted only a few times. The chain links TRBV10-3 to TRBJ2-7; weak D call: TRBD1 (6 bases). Trimming took 6 bases from V and 6 from J, leaving 12 bases between them. The germline V gene has CDR1 ENHRY and CDR2 SYGVKD. This CDR3 is 12 amino acids long. For the CDR3, the DNA is TGTGCCATCAGCATAAACAGGGCCGAGCAGTACTTC. Translated, it gives CAISINRAEQYF.

The rearrangement links TRBV28 to TRBJ2-2; a possible D gene is TRBD2 (7 bases). CDR1 and CDR2 from the germline V gene are MDHEN and SYDVKM. V gave up 10 bases and J gave up 5 bases, with 17 bases separating them. CDR3 length equals 14 residues. The CDR3 reads CATIAGQGTGELFF. CDR3 DNA: TGTGCCACCATAGCGGGCCAGGGGACCGGGGAGCTGTTTTTT.

The V call is TRBV7-9, the J call TRBJ1-5; TRBD1 matches 7 bases. Germline assignment: CDR1 SEHNR and CDR2 FQNEAQ (reference sequence). The CDR3 contains 14 residues. The trim removed 4 bases at V and 6 bases at J, leaving 6 bases unmatched. The CDR3 loop is CASSSGQWGQPQHF. The DNA for the CDR3 is TGTGCCAGCAGCTCGGGACAGTGGGGTCAGCCCCAGCATTTT.

This chain uses TRBV30 with TRBJ1-2; weak D call: TRBD1 (6 bases). The CDR3 has 13 residues. V lost 2 bases to trimming and J lost 6 bases, with 13 bases between them. Germline V gives CDR1 GTSNPN, CDR2 SVGIG (reference sequence). The CDR3 DNA reads TGTGCCTGGAGTAGGGTAGCAGGGGATGGCTACACCTTC. Residues: CAWSRVAGDGYTF.

This clone was recorded only once. The rearrangement links TRBV5-1 to TRBJ2-1; 11 positions match TRBD1. CDR1 and CDR2 from the germline V gene are SGHRS and YFSETQ. This CDR3 spans 14 amino acids. V lost 4 bases, J lost 6 bases, and 3 bases stayed unmatched. CDR3 loop: CASSPGTGGNEQFF. The DNA for the CDR3 is TGCGCCAGCAGCCCGGGGACAGGGGGCAATGAGCAGTTCTTC.

This chain links TRBV18 with TRBJ1-2; 10 bases match TRBD1. The CDR3 length is 12 residues. Per germline, CDR1 KGHSH and CDR2 LQKENI. With 5 bases clipped from V and 8 bases from J, the junction kept 2 bases outside the gene matches. The CDR3 here is CASSMTGGGYTF. Written as DNA, the CDR3 is TGTGCCAGCTCAATGACAGGGGGCGGCTACACCTTC.

This chain connects TRBV7-9 to TRBJ2-7; D possibly corresponds to TRBD2 (6 bases). The CDR3 extends over 12 amino acids. Germline lookup yields CDR1 SEHNR and CDR2 FQNEAQ (reference sequence). V lost 10 bases, J lost 2 bases, and 12 bases lay in between. In nucleotides, the CDR3 is TGTGCCACTCGGGACTCGACCTACGAGCAGTACTTC. It codes for CATRDSTYEQYF.

The gene calls are TRBV6-1 and TRBJ1-2; unclear D gene. Germline V gives CDR1 MNHNS, CDR2 SASEGT. Trimming pared 3 bases from V and 4 bases from J, leaving 6 bases between. The CDR3 is made up of 12 amino acids. CDR3 sequence reads: CASSDGVYGYTF. In DNA, the CDR3 is TGTGCCAGCAGTGACGGGGTCTATGGCTACACCTTC.

The V gene is TRBV7-9, the J gene TRBJ1-4; D unresolved. This CDR3 is built from 13 residues. Trimming left V 6 bases short and J 2 bases short, with 7 bases between. Germline V CDR1 and CDR2: SEHNR, FQNEAQ (reference sequence). The CDR3 here is CASRERTNEKLFF. In nucleotides, the CDR3 is TGTGCCAGCAGGGAGAGGACTAATGAAAAACTGTTTTTT. Full variable domain (rest looked up from reference TRBV7-9 and TRBJ1-4): DTGVSQNPRHKITKRGQNVTFRCDPISEHNRLYWYRQTLGQGPEFLTYFQNEAQLEKSRLLSDRFSAERPKGSFSTLEIQRTEQGDSAMYLCASRERTNEKLFFGSGTQLSVL.

The chain combines TRBV6-1 with TRBJ1-3, with 7 bases that match TRBD1. There are 16 residues in the CDR3. The V gene end was trimmed by 1 base and the J gene end by 0 bases; junction bases not matched to a gene: 3. The germline V gene has CDR1 MNHNS and CDR2 SASEGT. CDR3 sequence: CASSEVGTDSGNTIYF. CDR3 sequence (DNA): TGTGCCAGCAGTGAAGTTGGGACAGACTCTGGAAACACCATATATTTT.

This chain joins TRBV29-1 and TRBJ2-3; perhaps TRBD2 as D (5 bases). The V gene's germline CDR1 is SQVTM and CDR2 ANQGSEA. V was shortened by 2 bases and J by 6 bases, with 12 bases between the two germline ends. The CDR3 length is 13 residues. The CDR3 is CSVEPGVGDTQYF. In nucleotides, the CDR3 is TGCAGCGTTGAACCCGGGGTAGGCGATACGCAGTATTTT.

V usage is TRBV2 and J usage is TRBJ2-7; D is uncertain. Germline loops: CDR1 SNHLY, CDR2 FYNNEI. V lost 2 bases to trimming and J lost 1 base, with 9 bases between them. The CDR3 is 14 residues long. This chain's CDR3 is CASSESAASYEQYF. CDR3 in DNA: TGTGCCAGCAGTGAAAGCGCCGCATCCTACGAGCAGTACTTC.

This chain connects TRBV10-2 to TRBJ1-5; D not resolved. With 3 bases removed from V and 0 bases from J, the gap between germline ends came to 12 bases. Germline CDR1 reads WSHSY; CDR2 reads SAAADI. The CDR3 covers 16 residues. The CDR3 coding sequence is TGCGCCAGCAGTGATGGCCAGATCCATAGCAATCAGCCCCAGCATTTT. Its protein is CASSDGQIHSNQPQHF.

The V and J genes are TRBV7-3 and TRBJ2-3; 12 bases line up with TRBD2. Trimming took 5 bases from V and 4 from J; bases not matched to a gene: 10. The V gene's germline CDR1 is SGHTA and CDR2 FQGTGA. The CDR3 extends over 17 amino acids. CDR3 bases: TGTGCCAGCAGCCCCGCCCTGACTAGCGGGGGCGCAGATACGCAGTATTTT. Its protein product is CASSPALTSGGADTQYF. Looking up the rest from reference TRBV7-3 and TRBJ2-3 gives the full variable domain: GAGVSQTPSNKVTEKGKYVELRCDPISGHTALYWYRQSLGQGPEFLIYFQGTGAADDSGLPNDRFFAVRPEGSVSTLKIQRTERGDSAVYLCASSPALTSGGADTQYFGPGTRLTVL.

The rearrangement uses TRBV2 and TRBJ1-1; TRBD1 matches 9 bases. The germline V gene encodes CDR1 SNHLY and CDR2 FYNNEI. The CDR3 sequence is 13 residues long. V was pared by 6 bases and J by 1 base, with 0 bases of the junction left unmatched. CDR3 bases: TGTGCCAGCAGGGGACAGGGGAACACTGAAGCTTTCTTT. Its translation: CASRGQGNTEAFF.